These 4 T cell receptor beta chains share one sample of origin, sequenced in a study of shared clonotypes between healthy human individuals. Clones were sequenced by immunoSEQ multiplex PCR, and TCRdb holds only the in-frame ones, with some missing. The sample contains fewer than 1.4 million clones, roughly 74% of which appear only once. The specimen was memory CD4+ T cells from PBMCs. As for subset: CD45RA-negative fraction. These receptors all stem from a man between 18 and 29 years old in good health. Some clones in this sample may be carry-over from other donors' samples.

The genes are TRBV19 and TRBJ2-1; D ambiguous. Trimming left V 5 bases short and J 4 bases short, with 9 bases between. Germline lookup yields CDR1 LNHDA and CDR2 SQIVND (reference sequence). The CDR3 loop spans 13 amino acids. The CDR3 sequence: CASSLFYYNEQFF. The CDR3 DNA sequence: TGTGCCAGTAGTCTTTTCTATTACAATGAGCAGTTCTTC. Filled out from reference TRBV19 and TRBJ2-1, the complete variable domain reads DGGITQSPKYLFRKEGQNVTLSCEQNLNHDAMYWYRQDPGQGLRLIYYSQIVNDFQKGDIAEGYSVSREKKESFPLTVTSAQKNPTAFYLCASSLFYYNEQFFGPGTRLTVL.

The gene calls are TRBV7-8 and TRBJ2-1; TRBD2 agrees at 11 bases. The CDR3 runs 16 residues. After removal of 0 bases from V and 9 bases from J, the junction contained 7 bases not matched to a gene. CDR1 and CDR2 from the germline V gene are SGHVS and FQNEAQ. This chain's CDR3 is CASSLAWTSGPGEQFF. The CDR3 DNA reads as TGTGCCAGCAGCTTAGCCTGGACTAGCGGGCCCGGTGAGCAGTTCTTC. Using reference TRBV7-8 and TRBJ2-1 for the parts outside the CDR3, the full variable domain is GAGVSQSPRYKVAKRGQDVALRCDPISGHVSLFWYQQALGQGPEFLTYFQNEAQLDKSGLPSDRFFAERPEGSVSTLKIQRTQQEDSAVYLCASSLAWTSGPGEQFFGPGTRLTVL.

The rearrangement uses TRBV9 and TRBJ1-1, with D maybe TRBD1 (5 bases). V was clipped by 3 bases and J by 5 bases, with 17 bases between them. CDR1 SGDLS and CDR2 YYNGEE come from the germline V gene. The CDR3 covers 15 residues. The CDR3 sequence: CASSGDGGARTEAFF. The CDR3 region has the DNA TGTGCCAGCAGCGGAGACGGAGGGGCACGAACTGAAGCTTTCTTT.

About this clone itself: A far larger clone is a single base away, which makes a read error likely. This CDR3 is also generated by other DNA sequences in the sample. The DNA of the CDR3 is TGCGCCAGCAGACTCGGGACTAGCGGGAGGAGTAGTAGTTACAATGAGCAGTTCTTC. As protein: CASRLGTSGRSSSYNEQFF. This chain links TRBV5-1 with TRBJ2-1; TRBD2 aligns across 15 bases. CDR1 and CDR2 from the germline V gene are SGHRS and YFSETQ. V lost 5 bases, J lost 4 bases, and 13 bases stayed unmatched. The CDR3 has 19 residues.